Presented here are 9 T cell receptor beta chains from one specimen sequenced in a study of spatial heterogeneity in lung cancer. One entry per CDR3 protein, called by TCRdb with MiXCR from the 5' RACE reads. This table holds 95,000 to 130,000 distinct CDR3 sequences, roughly an eighth found once. Time point reported: blood at routine non-recurrence follow-up after resection. Whole RNA obtained from tumor, nontumor lung or frozen PBMC underwent sequencing without sorting. The input for sequencing was PBMCs, taken at follow-up. These TCRs come from a male donor with early-stage non-small cell lung cancer.

This clonotype came up many times. The chain employs TRBV5-1 and TRBJ2-7; D unresolved. V dropped 0 bases and J dropped 3 bases, with 13 bases sitting between them. This CDR3 comprises 15 residues. The germline V gene encodes CDR1 SGHRS and CDR2 YFSETQ. Here the CDR3 reads CASSLGLGSFYEQYF. The CDR3 region has the DNA TGCGCCAGCAGCTTGGGGTTAGGGTCGTTCTACGAGCAGTACTTC.

The chain is built from TRBV6-2 or TRBV6-3 and TRBJ2-5; 8 nucleotides align to TRBD1. The germline gives CDR1 MNHEY, CDR2 SVGEGT. The CDR3 runs to 14 residues. The trim removed 5 bases at V and 6 bases at J, leaving 8 bases unmatched. The CDR3 nucleotides are TGTGCCAGCAGTCCAGACAGGGGCGGACAGACCCAGTACTTC. Its protein is CASSPDRGGQTQYF.

This clonotype was detected ten times or more. This sequence joins TRBV10-3 and TRBJ1-2; no clear D gene. The germline V and J ends were trimmed by 4 bases and 4 bases, with 13 bases remaining between them. CDR1 ENHRY and CDR2 SYGVKD come from the germline V gene. The CDR3 spans 14 residues. The CDR3 protein is CAISGGGTGYGYTF. The DNA of the CDR3 is TGTGCCATCAGTGGTGGAGGAACTGGCTATGGCTACACCTTC.

This clonotype has a handful of counts. The chain carries TRBV27 and TRBJ1-2; TRBD1 agrees at 7 bases. The CDR3 is made up of 15 amino acids. CDR1 MNHEY and CDR2 SMNVEV come from the germline V gene (reference sequence). V gave up 4 bases and J gave up 5 bases; unmatched junction bases: 10. CDR3 in DNA: TGTGCCAGCAGTTCCCCCCTGACAGGGCGTTATGGCTACACCTTC. This encodes CASSSPLTGRYGYTF.

This clonotype was seen at least ten times. The chain recombines TRBV10-3 with TRBJ1-2, with D tentatively TRBD1 (5 bases). CDR1 ENHRY and CDR2 SYGVKD come from the germline V gene. Trimming removed 3 bases at V and 14 bases at J, with 16 bases between. The CDR3 loop spans 12 amino acids. CDR3 DNA: TGTGCCATCAGTGACGGACACTTTTCAAGAACCTTC. Translating gives CAISDGHFSRTF.

This chain uses TRBV20-1 with TRBJ1-1; 10 bases agree with TRBD1. V dropped 3 bases and J dropped 1; count of bases not matched to a gene: 14. The CDR3 extends over 18 amino acids. The germline gives CDR1 DFQATT, CDR2 SNEGSKA (reference sequence). This chain's CDR3 is CSARQTGGLAASNTEAFF. CDR3 sequence (DNA): TGCAGTGCTAGGCAGACAGGGGGCCTCGCGGCGTCGAACACTGAAGCTTTCTTT.

This clonotype showed up many times. The gene calls are TRBV7-2 and TRBJ2-3, with D possibly being TRBD1 (5 bases). Germline CDR1 is SGHTA and CDR2 is FQGNSA. V was trimmed by 4 bases and J by 3 bases, leaving 14 bases between them. The CDR3 consists of 15 residues. The CDR3 nucleotides read TGTGCCAGCAGCTCAGACAGCGTCAAAACAGATACGCAGTATTTT. It encodes CASSSDSVKTDTQYF.

This clonotype has ten or more counts. The chain uses TRBV5-5 and TRBJ1-2; D is possibly TRBD1 (6 bases). The CDR3 runs 17 residues. CDR1 is SGHKS, CDR2 YYEKEE, per germline (reference sequence). V was cut by 2 bases and J by 2 bases, with 19 bases left in between. CDR3 sequence: CASSFSSNYRDNYGYTF. In DNA, the CDR3 is TGTGCCAGCAGCTTTTCGTCCAATTACAGGGACAACTATGGCTACACCTTC.

This clonotype was detected a few times. This may stem from a read error, because a much larger clone lies one nucleotide away. This chain links TRBV29-1 with TRBJ2-3; possible D gene TRBD2, 5 bases. Germline V gives CDR1 SQVTM, CDR2 ANQGSEA. CDR3 length equals 15 residues. Between the trimmed V and J ends, which lost 8 bases and 4 bases, there was a span of 22 bases. The CDR3 protein is CSIWTSGVEADTQYF. CDR3 sequence (DNA): TGCAGCATCTGGACGAGCGGAGTGGAAGCAGATACGCAGTATTTT.